This TCR beta chain was profiled in a study of cytomegalovirus exposure and HLA in healthy donors. Overall study findings and caveats: The study flagged 150 to 200 TCR beta chains as cytomegalovirus-associated. The CMV antigen specificity of a few CMV-associated chains was confirmed through in vitro analysis. In a later analysis, TCR association rates varied by HLA locus: DRB1 most, HLA-C fewest. With high specificity and sensitivity, the classifier reportedly diagnosed cytomegalovirus status.

The V gene lost 5 bases and the J gene lost 2 bases, with 17 bases spanning the gap. This CDR3 comprises 16 residues. Per the germline V gene, CDR1 is WNHNN and CDR2 is SYGVQD (reference sequence). About this clone itself: Its antigen is currently unknown.

Primers included in the PCR were 60 Vbeta and 13 Jbeta primers. Repertoires were generated with immunoSEQ multiplex PCR, while TCRdb's copy carries only in-frame clones and drops some. The repertoire consists of fewer than 250,000 clones, with about 81% occurring once and the leading ten covering about 6.1%. Specimen: PBMCs. The origin of this receptor is a man aged 40-49 years in good health and CMV-seropositive. The chain links TRBV10-1 to TRBJ2-3, with D perhaps TRBD2 (6 bases). CDR3 DNA sequence: TGCGCCAGCAGTCCCGCGGGACCCTGGTCCACAGATACGCAGTATTTT. Translated: CASSPAGPWSTDTQYF.